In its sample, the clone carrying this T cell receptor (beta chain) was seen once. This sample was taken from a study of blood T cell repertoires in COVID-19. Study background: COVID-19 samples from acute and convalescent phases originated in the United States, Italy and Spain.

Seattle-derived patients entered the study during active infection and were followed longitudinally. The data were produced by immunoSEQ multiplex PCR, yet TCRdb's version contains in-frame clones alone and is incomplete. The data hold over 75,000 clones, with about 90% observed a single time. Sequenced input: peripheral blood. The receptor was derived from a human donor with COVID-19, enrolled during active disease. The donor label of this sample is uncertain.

Here the CDR3 reads CASTRAQGEKLFF. For the CDR3, the DNA is TGTGCCAGCACCAGGGCCCAGGGGGAAAAACTGTTTTTT. The rearrangement uses TRBV25-1 and TRBJ1-4; TRBD1 might be the D (6 bases). CDR1 and CDR2 from the germline V gene are MGHDK and SYGVNS. V lost 7 bases and J lost 8, with 14 bases in between. This CDR3 has 13 amino acids.